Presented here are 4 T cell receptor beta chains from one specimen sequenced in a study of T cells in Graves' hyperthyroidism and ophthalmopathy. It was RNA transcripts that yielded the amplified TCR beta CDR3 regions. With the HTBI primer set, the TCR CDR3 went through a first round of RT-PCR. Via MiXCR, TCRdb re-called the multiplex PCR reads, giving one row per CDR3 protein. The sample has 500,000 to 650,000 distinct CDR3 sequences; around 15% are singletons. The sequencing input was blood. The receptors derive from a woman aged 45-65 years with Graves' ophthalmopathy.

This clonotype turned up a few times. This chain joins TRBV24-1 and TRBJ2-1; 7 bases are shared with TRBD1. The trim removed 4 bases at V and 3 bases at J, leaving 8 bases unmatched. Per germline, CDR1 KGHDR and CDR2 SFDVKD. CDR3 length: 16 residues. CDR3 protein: CATSEGDRALYNEQFF. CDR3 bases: TGTGCCACCAGTGAGGGGGACAGAGCCCTCTACAATGAGCAGTTCTTC.

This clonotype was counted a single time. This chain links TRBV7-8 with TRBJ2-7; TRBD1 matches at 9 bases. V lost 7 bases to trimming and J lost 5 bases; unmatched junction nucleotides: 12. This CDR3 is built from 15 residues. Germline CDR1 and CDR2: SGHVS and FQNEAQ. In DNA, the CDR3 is TGTGCCAGCAACCCCCATCGGGACAGGGCCCACGAGCAGTACTTC. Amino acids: CASNPHRDRAHEQYF.

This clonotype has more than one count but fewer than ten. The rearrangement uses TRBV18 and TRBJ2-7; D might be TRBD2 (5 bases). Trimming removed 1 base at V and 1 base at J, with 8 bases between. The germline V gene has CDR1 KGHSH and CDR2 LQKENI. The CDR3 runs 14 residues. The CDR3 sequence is CASSPLRTSYEQYF. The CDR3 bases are TGTGCCAGCTCACCACTCAGGACTTCCTACGAGCAGTACTTC.

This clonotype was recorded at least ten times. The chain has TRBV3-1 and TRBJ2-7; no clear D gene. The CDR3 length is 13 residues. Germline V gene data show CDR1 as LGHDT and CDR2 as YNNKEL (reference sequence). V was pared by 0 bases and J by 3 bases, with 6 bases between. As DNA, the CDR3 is TGTGCCAGCAGCCAAGATGTCAGCTACGAGCAGTACTTC. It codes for CASSQDVSYEQYF.